This T cell receptor (beta chain) was recorded in a study of cytomegalovirus exposure and HLA in healthy donors. Whole-study findings and limits: Further analysis was carried out later, and it showed several of the most significant clusters appearing linked to common viral pathogens. Across donors, presence/absence analyses took sequencing depth to be roughly uniform.

While unrecorded immune exposures were likely, the donors were nominally healthy when sampled. Notes on this clone: Its antigen is currently unknown.

Germline V gene lookup returns CDR1 WNHNN and CDR2 SYGVQD (reference sequence). This CDR3 is 13 amino acids long. Trimming stripped 7 bases from V and 3 bases from J, with 12 bases between. PCR involved 60 Vbeta and 13 Jbeta primers. Using immunoSEQ multiplex PCR, the repertoire was profiled, and TCRdb retains in-frame clones only, with some absent. The table includes some 140,000 clones, less than 80% detected once. The specimen sequenced was PBMCs. The source is a woman in her forties or fifties in good health and CMV-seropositive. The rearrangement uses TRBV10-1 and TRBJ1-1; a possible D gene is TRBD1 (6 bases). For the CDR3, the DNA is TGCGCCAGCACCCCGGGACACTACACTGAAGCTTTCTTT. It translates to CASTPGHYTEAFF.